Listed below are T cell receptor beta chains from one sample, sequenced in a study of blood T cell repertoires in COVID-19. Profiled with immunoSEQ multiplex PCR; TCRdb holds only in-frame clones, not every one. The sample consists of about 140,000 clones, 88% of them appearing once. Sequencing was performed on peripheral blood. All receptors derive from a man aged 65 to 79 with acute or convalescent COVID-19. Both conserved end residues are part of each CDR3. D genes are given only for firm matches. Not every row has a clone size; where given, it reads once, few, many or a size class.

size,V,D,J,CDR3,DNA
once,TRBV7-9,NA,TRBJ1-2,CASSLAVRGYTF,TGTGCCAGCAGCTTAGCCGTACGGGGCTACACCTTC
few,TRBV6-4,NA,TRBJ2-5,CASGGRETQYF,TGTGCCAGCGGGGGCAGGGAGACCCAGTACTTC
NA,TRBV5-1,NA,TRBJ2-6,CASRIQSSGANVLTF,TGCGCCAGCAGGATACAGAGCTCTGGGGCCAACGTCCTGACTTTC
NA,TRBV27,NA,TRBJ2-7,CASSLSFRTYEQYF,TGTGCCAGCAGTTTATCGTTTCGCACTTACGAGCAGTACTTC
NA,TRBV9,TRBD2,TRBJ2-2,CASSGRREVPGELFF,TGTGCCAGCAGCGGACGGCGGGAGGTCCCCGGGGAGCTGTTTTTT
NA,TRBV3-1/TRBV3-2,TRBD1,TRBJ1-2,CASSQGQGEDYGYTF,TGTGCCAGCAGCCAAGGACAGGGCGAGGACTATGGCTACACCTTC
NA,TRBV19,TRBD2,TRBJ2-1,CASSPSRTSGNIPYNEQFF,TGTGCCAGTAGTCCTTCACGGACTAGCGGGAATATTCCCTACAATGAGCAGTTCTTC
NA,TRBV5-1,NA,TRBJ1-1,CASSLDRGANTEAFF,TGCGCCAGCAGCTTGGATAGGGGCGCGAACACTGAAGCTTTCTTT
NA,TRBV28,TRBD2,TRBJ2-7,CASSSVGGRYEQYF,TGTGCCAGCAGTTCGGTGGGAGGGAGGTACGAGCAGTACTTC
NA,TRBV3-1/TRBV3-2,NA,TRBJ1-2,CASSPARGKGGYTF,TGTGCCAGCAGCCCCGCCCGAGGGAAGGGCGGCTACACCTTC
NA,TRBV7-2,TRBD1,TRBJ1-1,CASSLGGTGGEAFF,TGTGCCAGCAGCTTAGGCGGGACAGGGGGTGAAGCTTTCTTT
NA,TRBV4-1,TRBD1,TRBJ2-2,CASSQDRGQSFTGELFF,TGCGCCAGCAGCCAAGATCGGGGACAGTCATTCACCGGGGAGCTGTTTTTT
NA,TRBV2,NA,TRBJ1-6,CASAVNEYSPLHF,TGTGCCAGCGCTGTGAATGAGTACTCACCCCTCCACTTT
NA,TRBV7-2,TRBD1,TRBJ1-1,CASSFRDRATEAFF,TGTGCCAGCAGCTTCCGGGACAGGGCCACTGAAGCTTTCTTT
NA,TRBV6-5,NA,TRBJ1-2,CASKNRASDYGYTF,TGTGCCAGCAAGAACAGGGCTTCCGACTATGGCTACACCTTC
NA,TRBV19,TRBD1,TRBJ1-5,CASSMTQDRALGQPQHF,TGTGCCAGTAGTATGACCCAGGACAGGGCTCTGGGGCAGCCCCAGCATTTT
NA,TRBV6-5,NA,TRBJ1-5,CASSYSGVFHQPQHF,TGTGCCAGCAGTTACTCAGGGGTTTTTCATCAGCCCCAGCATTTT
NA,TRBV29-1,TRBD1,TRBJ1-2,CSSGGDGDGYTF,TGCAGCTCAGGGGGCGATGGGGATGGCTACACCTTC
NA,TRBV5-6,TRBD1,TRBJ1-4,CASSSGQGRREKLFF,TGTGCCAGCAGCTCGGGACAGGGTAGAAGGGAAAAACTGTTTTTT
NA,TRBV28,NA,TRBJ2-4,CASSEGVVLNIQYF,TGTGCCAGCAGTGAGGGGGTAGTTTTGAACATTCAGTACTTC
NA,TRBV5-4,NA,TRBJ1-2,CASSLSKGYTF,TGTGCCAGCAGCTTGAGCAAGGGCTACACCTTC
NA,TRBV20-1,NA,TRBJ1-1,CSALGLEAFF,TGCAGTGCCCTGGGGCTTGAAGCTTTCTTT
NA,TRBV5-4,NA,TRBJ1-2,CASSWGEDPRRGYTF,TGTGCCAGCAGCTGGGGAGAGGACCCACGCAGGGGCTACACCTTC
once,TRBV19,TRBD1,TRBJ1-4,CASSITDRGATNEKLFF,TGTGCCAGTAGTATAACGGACAGGGGCGCAACTAATGAAAAACTGTTTTTT
NA,TRBV6-5,TRBD1,TRBJ1-2,CASSPKGPTGGGNTF,TGTGCCAGCAGTCCAAAAGGGCCGACAGGGGGTGGCAACACCTTC
NA,TRBV9,TRBD1,TRBJ1-1,CASSVGQGATEAFF,TGTGCCAGCAGCGTAGGACAGGGGGCCACTGAAGCTTTCTTT
NA,TRBV5-4,TRBD1,TRBJ2-6,CASSRQGTGANVLTF,TGTGCCAGCAGCCGACAGGGAACTGGGGCCAACGTCCTGACTTTC
NA,TRBV7-3,NA,TRBJ2-1,CASSLSQGRHNEQFF,TGTGCCAGCAGCTTAAGCCAGGGGCGGCACAATGAGCAGTTCTTC
NA,TRBV9,NA,TRBJ1-6,CASSVEDSNSPLHF,TGTGCCAGCAGCGTAGAAGACAGTAATTCACCCCTCCACTTT
NA,TRBV7-2,TRBD2,TRBJ2-1,CASSPRLAGGLYSYNEQFF,TGTGCCAGCAGCCCTAGACTAGCGGGGGGGCTATACTCCTACAATGAGCAGTTCTTC
NA,TRBV6-1,NA,TRBJ2-2,CASSPQGSGTGELFF,TGTGCCAGCAGTCCCCAGGGGAGTGGAACCGGGGAGCTGTTTTTT
NA,TRBV5-1,NA,TRBJ2-7,CASSLVQGYEQYF,TGCGCCAGCAGCTTGGTTCAGGGGTACGAGCAGTACTTC
NA,TRBV19,NA,TRBJ2-2,CASGKTGRRNTGELFF,TGTGCCAGTGGCAAAACAGGACGGAGAAACACCGGGGAGCTGTTTTTT
NA,TRBV19,NA,TRBJ1-5,CASSILENYSNQPQHF,TGTGCCAGTAGTATTCTGGAGAACTATAGCAATCAGCCCCAGCATTTT
once,TRBV3-1/TRBV3-2,TRBD1,TRBJ2-2,CASSHADRANTGELFF,TGTGCCAGCAGCCACGCGGACAGGGCAAACACCGGGGAGCTGTTTTTT
NA,TRBV5-1,TRBD1,TRBJ1-2,CASSSRTLGQLDGYTF,TGCGCCAGCAGCTCGAGAACCCTGGGACAGCTGGATGGCTACACCTTC
NA,TRBV18,NA,TRBJ1-5,CASSPTVGNQPQHF,TGTGCCAGCTCACCTACGGTCGGCAATCAGCCCCAGCATTTT
NA,TRBV19,TRBD1,TRBJ1-5,CASSIFTSGGRQPQHF,TGTGCCAGTAGTATATTCACCTCAGGGGGCCGCCAGCCCCAGCATTTT
NA,TRBV7-9,NA,TRBJ1-1,CASDAENTEAFF,TGTGCCAGCGATGCAGAAAACACTGAAGCTTTCTTT
NA,TRBV11-1,NA,TRBJ1-6,CASSRFDSINSPLHF,TGTGCCAGCAGCCGTTTCGACAGTATTAATTCACCCCTCCACTTT
few,TRBV18,NA,TRBJ1-1,CASSPTYSRTEAFF,TGTGCCAGCTCACCAACCTACTCTAGGACTGAAGCTTTCTTT
NA,TRBV7-9,NA,TRBJ1-2,CASSRNSLPGGYTF,TGTGCCAGCAGCAGGAACAGCCTTCCGGGAGGCTACACCTTC
NA,TRBV9,NA,TRBJ2-7,CASSLGETYEQYF,TGTGCCAGCAGCCTGGGAGAAACCTACGAGCAGTACTTC